This TCR beta chain derives from a study of blood T cell repertoires in COVID-19. Study information: Sources were T cells, B-cell-depleted T cells, or PBMCs; the material itself was cDNA or gDNA.

V gave up 0 bases and J gave up 10 bases; unmatched junction bases: 7. Germline V gene sequence: CDR1 SGHNT, CDR2 YYREEE (reference sequence). The CDR3 runs 14 residues. Original data processing: Nucleated cell counts were estimated from reference gene primer amplification. Here immunoSEQ multiplex PCR was the method, and the copy in TCRdb shows in-frame clones only, minus some. The V and J calls and clone size were taken over from that table, and D and trimming were inferred from the DNA. The sample yields around 94,000 clones, about 80% seen once. The sample taken for sequencing was peripheral blood. This clonotype originated in a human donor in a cohort sampled during active COVID-19. The rearrangement links TRBV5-4 to TRBJ1-2, with 9 bases identical to TRBD1. The CDR3 DNA reads as TGTGCCAGCAGCTTGGGACAGGGGGAAGTTCTCTACACCTTC. It is translated as CASSLGQGEVLYTF. The full variable domain, in which reference TRBV5-4 and TRBJ1-2 provide the parts outside the CDR3, is ETGVTQSPTHLIKTRGQQVTLRCSSQSGHNTVSWYQQALGQGPQFIFQYYREEENGRGNFPPRFSGLQFPNYSSELNVNALELDDSALYLCASSLGQGEVLYTFGSGTRLTVV.